This T cell receptor (beta chain) was identified in a study of response to subunit inactivated influenza vaccine. Overall study findings and caveats: Few new T cells, the authors suggested, are recruited by each seasonal influenza vaccination.

MiXCR, applied by TCRdb to the RT-PCR reads, yields one record per CDR3 protein. The sample includes 500,000 to 750,000 distinct CDR3 sequences, 12% to 15% of them seen just once. This clonotype has a handful of counts. Its matching antigen is unknown. V was pared by 3 bases and J by 3 bases, with 15 bases between. This CDR3 region has 16 residues. From germline, CDR1 is MGHRA and CDR2 YSYEKL. The rearrangement links TRBV4-1 to TRBJ2-1, with D unclear. This TCR was recovered from a man in his fifties who received an inactivated influenza vaccine. The source material was PBMCs from blood, sampled about 13 days after vaccination. The CDR3, as DNA: TGCGCCAGCAGCCACCCAAGAGACACTAACTACAATGAGCAGTTCTTC. Protein: CASSHPRDTNYNEQFF.